This T cell receptor (beta chain) was captured in a study of T-cell memory formation after mild COVID-19. Study-level information: TCR clusters showed largely donor specificity. Study results and caveats: Whereas later expanders leaned CD4+, clones contracting day 15 to 85 showed a balanced CD4/CD8 makeup. A subset of responding clones appeared in pre-infection memory, suggesting cross-reactive memory joined.

Turning to this clonotype: The antigen is undetermined.

From 5'RACE with constant-segment primers came TCR alpha and TCR beta cDNA libraries that carried sample barcodes and UMIs. Using its own MiXCR run on the 5' RACE reads, TCRdb lists one record per CDR3 protein. The sample includes approximately 340,000 distinct CDR3 sequences, approximately 13% of them seen just once. The CDR3 contains 17 residues. The TCR comes from a man aged 18 to 35 who had mild COVID-19 (a few samples of this study predate the infection). Cell type and time point are not known. The genes are TRBV21-1 and TRBJ1-4. TRBV21-1 is marked as a pseudogene. The sequenced sample consisted of PBMCs or a T cell subset sorted from them (not recorded which). The CDR3 nucleotides read TGTGCCAGCAGCAAAGCGCCGAGTCGAACACATAATGAAAAACTGTTTTTT. Translated, it gives CASSKAPSRTHNEKLFF.